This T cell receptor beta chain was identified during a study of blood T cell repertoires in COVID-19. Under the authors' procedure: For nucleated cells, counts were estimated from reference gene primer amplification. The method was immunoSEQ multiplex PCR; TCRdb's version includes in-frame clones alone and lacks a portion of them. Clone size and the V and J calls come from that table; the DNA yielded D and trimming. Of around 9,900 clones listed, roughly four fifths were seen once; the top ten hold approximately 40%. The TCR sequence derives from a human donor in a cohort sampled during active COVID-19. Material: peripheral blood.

This chain's CDR3 is CASSRTQGNYGYTF. CDR3 coding DNA: TGTGCCAGCAGCCGGACGCAGGGCAACTATGGCTACACCTTC. The gene calls are TRBV3-1 (or the pseudogene TRBV3-2) and TRBJ1-2; weak D call: TRBD1 (5 bases). Germline V CDR1 and CDR2: LGHDT, YNNKEL (reference sequence). The CDR3 contains 14 residues. The germline V and J ends were trimmed by 4 bases and 2 bases, with 11 bases remaining between them.